This T cell receptor beta chain was identified in a study of blood T cell repertoires in COVID-19. Using immunoSEQ multiplex PCR, the repertoire was profiled, and TCRdb retains in-frame clones only, with some absent. The sample lists about 80,000 clones; approximately 80% were seen once. Germline V CDR1 and CDR2: KGHSH, LQKENI. The V end lost 3 bases, the J end lost 9 bases, and 15 bases lay between the germline ends. This CDR3 spans 14 amino acids. The sequence was collected from a woman in her 70s with acute or convalescent COVID-19. The V and J genes are TRBV18 and TRBJ2-1; D is perhaps TRBD2 (5 bases). Sequences were obtained from peripheral blood. As DNA, the CDR3 is TGTGCCAGCTCACCCTCGAGGGAGTATAGTGAGCAGTTCTTC. Translation: CASSPSREYSEQFF. The complete variable domain, with remaining parts taken from reference TRBV18 and TRBJ2-1, reads NAGVMQNPRHLVRRRGQEARLRCSPMKGHSHVYWYRQLPEEGLKFMVYLQKENIIDESGMPKERFSAEFPKEGPSILRIQQVVRGDSAAYFCASSPSREYSEQFFGPGTRLTVL.